These 23 T cell receptor beta chains were all obtained from the same sample, sequenced in a study of vaccination and CD4 T cells after COVID-19. The Oncomine TCR Beta short-read assay was applied to DNA of cultured CD4+ T cells. One entry per CDR3 protein, called by TCRdb with MiXCR from the PCR reads. Here the sample spans around 18,000 distinct CDR3 sequences, approximately 50% being singletons. These receptors' targets are unknown. Documented treatment: approximately nine-day PBMC culture with coronavirus spike peptide pools or control peptides (ViraFEST assay). Sample: CD4+ T cells from blood, cultured in vitro, taken before SARS-CoV-2 vaccination. All receptors come from a human donor who had recovered from COVID-19.

V usage is TRBV6-2 or TRBV6-3 and J usage is TRBJ2-7, with D tentatively TRBD2 (6 bases). This CDR3 region has 16 residues. The V end was cut by 8 bases, the J end by 2 bases, with 22 bases between. The germline gives CDR1 MNHEY, CDR2 SVGEGT. This CDR3 reads CASLETSWGGPYEQYF. As DNA, the CDR3 is TGTGCCAGCCTTGAAACTAGTTGGGGAGGTCCCTACGAGCAGTACTTC.

The genes are TRBV20-1 and TRBJ1-2; D is perhaps TRBD1 (6 bases). Per germline, CDR1 DFQATT and CDR2 SNEGSKA (reference sequence). This CDR3 is built from 13 residues. Written as DNA, the CDR3 is TGCAGCGCCCTCCGGGACATGAATATTGGCTACACCTTC. It is translated as CSALRDMNIGYTF.

This clonotype was seen more than once but under ten times. The chain links TRBV20-1 to TRBJ1-6; 9 bases are shared with TRBD1. V gave up 6 bases and J gave up 5 bases; unmatched junction bases: 8. Germline V gene lookup returns CDR1 DFQATT and CDR2 SNEGSKA (reference sequence). The CDR3 has 15 amino acids. DNA for the CDR3: TGCAGTGCGAGTTTGACAGGGGGAAATAATTCACCCCTCCACTTT. It specifies CSASLTGGNNSPLHF.

The chain is built from TRBV7-8 and TRBJ1-1; possibly TRBD1 for D (5 bases). V lost 4 bases to trimming and J lost 1 base, with 13 bases between them. Per germline, CDR1 SGHVS and CDR2 FQNEAQ. There are 15 residues in the CDR3. The CDR3 DNA reads as TGTGCCAGCAGCTCCCCGGGGGGGAGGAACACTGAAGCTTTCTTT. It translates to CASSSPGGRNTEAFF.

The J gene is TRBJ1-1, the V gene TRBV19; no clear D gene. This CDR3 is 14 amino acids long. Trimming took 6 bases from V and 4 from J, leaving 15 bases between them. Germline V gives CDR1 LNHDA, CDR2 SQIVND (reference sequence). The chain's CDR3 is CASRNGRGGTEAFF. The CDR3 nucleotides are TGTGCCAGTAGGAATGGTCGGGGAGGCACTGAAGCTTTCTTT.

V usage is TRBV7-9 and J usage is TRBJ2-3; D not resolved. Trimming left V 4 bases short and J 4 bases short, with 12 bases between. CDR3 size: 14 residues. Germline values: CDR1 SEHNR, CDR2 FQNEAQ (reference sequence). This CDR3 is CASSSPRSADTQYF. The CDR3 bases are TGTGCCAGCAGCTCTCCCCGGTCGGCAGATACGCAGTATTTT.

The chain uses TRBV9 and TRBJ2-2, with 8 nucleotides matching TRBD1. This CDR3 contains 17 residues. Germline V gene sequence: CDR1 SGDLS, CDR2 YYNGEE. V lost 4 bases and J lost 2; bases outside the gene matches: 10. CDR3 residues: CASSPSGQGANTGELFF. CDR3 nucleotides: TGTGCCAGCAGCCCCAGTGGTCAGGGGGCCAACACCGGGGAGCTGTTTTTT. The full variable domain, rest sourced from reference TRBV9 and TRBJ2-2, is DSGVTQTPKHLITATGQRVTLRCSPRSGDLSVYWYQQSLDQGLQFLIQYYNGEERAKGNILERFSAQQFPDLHSELNLSSLELGDSALYFCASSPSGQGANTGELFFGEGSRLTVL.

This clonotype occurred once. V and J are TRBV6-5 and TRBJ2-3; 11 bases line up with TRBD1. There are 19 residues in the CDR3. V was clipped by 2 bases and J by 0 bases; unmatched bases: 10. Germline-derived CDR1 and CDR2 are MNHEY and SVGAGI. The CDR3 loop reads CASSYSAGTGGTSTDTQYF. For the CDR3, the DNA is TGTGCCAGCAGTTACAGCGCGGGGACAGGGGGAACAAGCACAGATACGCAGTATTTT.

V usage is TRBV7-6 and J usage is TRBJ1-4; 7 bases are a match to TRBD1. There are 15 residues in the CDR3. V was clipped by 3 bases and J by 7 bases; unmatched bases: 8. Germline V lookup: CDR1 SGHVS, CDR2 FNYEAQ. This chain's CDR3 is CASSFNQGGGEKLFF. For the CDR3, the DNA is TGTGCCAGCAGCTTTAATCAAGGGGGCGGTGAAAAACTGTTTTTT.

This chain joins TRBV19 and TRBJ2-7, with TRBD1 identical over 8 bases. The germline V gene encodes CDR1 LNHDA and CDR2 SQIVND (reference sequence). There are 13 residues in the CDR3. V shed 5 bases, J shed 6 bases, and the junction held 6 bases outside the gene matches. CDR3 sequence: CASSPTGVSEQYF. The DNA for the CDR3 is TGTGCCAGTAGTCCGACAGGGGTGAGCGAGCAGTACTTC.

The chain combines TRBV21-1 with TRBJ1-4; the D segment call TRBD1 is taken from the table without a DNA check. TRBV21-1 is labeled a pseudogene. This CDR3 region has 14 residues. The CDR3 is CASSGGTEDEKLFF. In DNA, the CDR3 is TGTGCCAGCAGCGGCGGGACAGAAGATGAAAAACTGTTTTTT.

Only a few counts were recorded for this clonotype. The chain uses TRBV20-1 and TRBJ2-3; 11 nucleotides agree with TRBD2. This CDR3 contains 15 residues. Germline V gives CDR1 DFQATT, CDR2 SNEGSKA (reference sequence). Losses at the gene ends were 6 bases for V and 11 bases for J; bases not matched to a gene: 16. Here the CDR3 reads CSATGSSGRAGGQYF. CDR3 DNA: TGCAGTGCCACCGGGAGTAGCGGGAGGGCCGGCGGGCAGTATTTT.

The chain employs TRBV27 and TRBJ2-1; 9 bases are shared with TRBD2. The CDR3 runs 15 residues. The trim removed 0 bases at V and 7 bases at J, leaving 4 bases unmatched. The germline V gene encodes CDR1 MNHEY and CDR2 SMNVEV (reference sequence). CDR3 coding DNA: TGTGCCAGCAGTTTATCTAGCGGGAGTATAAATGAGCAGTTCTTC. This gives the protein CASSLSSGSINEQFF.

The chain has TRBV11-2 and TRBJ2-5; 13 nucleotides line up with TRBD2. Germline trimming cut 5 bases from V and 5 bases from J; bases unmatched to any gene: 5. Germline V lookup: CDR1 SGHAT, CDR2 FQNNGV. The CDR3 loop spans 15 amino acids. In DNA, the CDR3 is TGTGCCAGCAGCCCGGGACTAGCGGGACGGGAGACCCAGTACTTC. It codes for CASSPGLAGRETQYF.

The chain carries TRBV2 and TRBJ2-6, with 10 bases fitting TRBD1. With V trimmed by 5 bases and J by 3 bases, 1 base remained unmatched. This CDR3 has 15 residues. Germline CDR1 and CDR2: SNHLY and FYNNEI. The CDR3 spells CASSRDRGGANVLTF. The CDR3 nucleotides read TGTGCCAGCAGTCGGGACAGGGGTGGGGCCAACGTCCTGACTTTC.

This chain connects TRBV6-2 or TRBV6-3 to TRBJ2-3; D possibly matches TRBD1 or TRBD2 (5 bases each). The CDR3 contains 14 residues. CDR1 and CDR2 from the germline V gene are MNHEY and SVGEGT. The V end was cut by 8 bases, the J end by 0 bases, with 12 bases between. The CDR3 region is CASGDGLSTDTQYF. The CDR3 nucleotides read TGTGCCAGCGGGGACGGGCTTAGCACAGATACGCAGTATTTT.

The genes are TRBV20-1 and TRBJ2-5, with D perhaps matching TRBD2 (7 bases). The germline gives CDR1 DFQATT, CDR2 SNEGSKA (reference sequence). The CDR3 is 14 residues long. Trimming stripped 1 base from V and 7 bases from J, with 16 bases between. CDR3 sequence (DNA): TGCAGTGCTAGAGGAAGGGGGAGGGGAGTGACCCAGTACTTC. Its protein product is CSARGRGRGVTQYF.

The J gene is TRBJ2-7, the V gene TRBV6-2 or TRBV6-3; the D gene is possibly TRBD2 (5 bases). The germline V gene has CDR1 MNHEY and CDR2 SVGEGT. V was trimmed by 7 bases and J by 2 bases, leaving 12 bases between them. The CDR3 spans 13 residues. The chain's CDR3 is CASTREGTYEQYF. CDR3 in DNA: TGTGCCAGCACAAGAGAGGGAACCTACGAGCAGTACTTC.

The V call is TRBV20-1, the J call TRBJ1-5; D gene ambiguous. The CDR3 consists of 13 residues. Trimming cost V 0 bases and J 7 bases, with 10 bases left between them. The germline V gene has CDR1 DFQATT and CDR2 SNEGSKA (reference sequence). The CDR3 DNA sequence: TGCAGTGCTAGAGATGAAGGTGACCAGCCCCAGCATTTT. Its protein product is CSARDEGDQPQHF.

J is TRBJ2-5 and V is TRBV19; possibly TRBD1 or TRBD2 for D (5 bases each). This CDR3 region has 14 residues. V was cut by 3 bases and J by 0 bases, with 8 bases left in between. In germline, CDR1 is LNHDA, CDR2 SQIVND (reference sequence). The CDR3 coding sequence is TGTGCCAGTAGTATCAGAGGGGACCAAGAGACCCAGTACTTC. Protein sequence: CASSIRGDQETQYF. Combining the CDR3 with reference TRBV19 and TRBJ2-5 gives the whole variable domain DGGITQSPKYLFRKEGQNVTLSCEQNLNHDAMYWYRQDPGQGLRLIYYSQIVNDFQKGDIAEGYSVSREKKESFPLTVTSAQKNPTAFYLCASSIRGDQETQYFGPGTRLLVL.

There are a few counts of this clonotype. This chain connects TRBV7-9 to TRBJ1-2; TRBD1 aligns across 10 bases. V trimming: 5 bases; J trimming: 7 bases; junction bases outside the gene matches: 10. CDR1 and CDR2 from the germline V gene are SEHNR and FQNEAQ (reference sequence). The CDR3 extends over 15 amino acids. CDR3 DNA sequence: TGTGCCAGCAGCCGCCGGGACAGGGGTGTGGGTGGCTACACCTTC. Residues: CASSRRDRGVGGYTF. Full variable domain (rest looked up from reference TRBV7-9 and TRBJ1-2): DTGVSQNPRHKITKRGQNVTFRCDPISEHNRLYWYRQTLGQGPEFLTYFQNEAQLEKSRLLSDRFSAERPKGSFSTLEIQRTEQGDSAMYLCASSRRDRGVGGYTFGSGTRLTVV.

This clonotype was picked up a small number of times. The chain employs TRBV5-1 and TRBJ2-1, with TRBD2 matching over 12 bases. V trimming: 0 bases; J trimming: 7 bases; junction bases outside the gene matches: 2. Per the germline V gene, CDR1 is SGHRS and CDR2 is YFSETQ. CDR3 length equals 15 residues. The CDR3 coding sequence is TGCGCCAGCAGCTTGGCTGGGACTAGCGGGAATGAGCAGTTCTTC. Amino acid sequence: CASSLAGTSGNEQFF.

The chain uses TRBV6-2 or TRBV6-3 and TRBJ2-3; possible D gene TRBD2, 5 bases. CDR1 MNHEY and CDR2 SVGEGT come from the germline V gene. The CDR3 runs to 17 residues. Trimming left V 0 bases short and J 5 bases short, with 18 bases between. CDR3 DNA: TGTGCCAGCAGTTACTCGAGTACGGGAAGGAGTCAAGATACGCAGTATTTT. It is translated as CASSYSSTGRSQDTQYF.